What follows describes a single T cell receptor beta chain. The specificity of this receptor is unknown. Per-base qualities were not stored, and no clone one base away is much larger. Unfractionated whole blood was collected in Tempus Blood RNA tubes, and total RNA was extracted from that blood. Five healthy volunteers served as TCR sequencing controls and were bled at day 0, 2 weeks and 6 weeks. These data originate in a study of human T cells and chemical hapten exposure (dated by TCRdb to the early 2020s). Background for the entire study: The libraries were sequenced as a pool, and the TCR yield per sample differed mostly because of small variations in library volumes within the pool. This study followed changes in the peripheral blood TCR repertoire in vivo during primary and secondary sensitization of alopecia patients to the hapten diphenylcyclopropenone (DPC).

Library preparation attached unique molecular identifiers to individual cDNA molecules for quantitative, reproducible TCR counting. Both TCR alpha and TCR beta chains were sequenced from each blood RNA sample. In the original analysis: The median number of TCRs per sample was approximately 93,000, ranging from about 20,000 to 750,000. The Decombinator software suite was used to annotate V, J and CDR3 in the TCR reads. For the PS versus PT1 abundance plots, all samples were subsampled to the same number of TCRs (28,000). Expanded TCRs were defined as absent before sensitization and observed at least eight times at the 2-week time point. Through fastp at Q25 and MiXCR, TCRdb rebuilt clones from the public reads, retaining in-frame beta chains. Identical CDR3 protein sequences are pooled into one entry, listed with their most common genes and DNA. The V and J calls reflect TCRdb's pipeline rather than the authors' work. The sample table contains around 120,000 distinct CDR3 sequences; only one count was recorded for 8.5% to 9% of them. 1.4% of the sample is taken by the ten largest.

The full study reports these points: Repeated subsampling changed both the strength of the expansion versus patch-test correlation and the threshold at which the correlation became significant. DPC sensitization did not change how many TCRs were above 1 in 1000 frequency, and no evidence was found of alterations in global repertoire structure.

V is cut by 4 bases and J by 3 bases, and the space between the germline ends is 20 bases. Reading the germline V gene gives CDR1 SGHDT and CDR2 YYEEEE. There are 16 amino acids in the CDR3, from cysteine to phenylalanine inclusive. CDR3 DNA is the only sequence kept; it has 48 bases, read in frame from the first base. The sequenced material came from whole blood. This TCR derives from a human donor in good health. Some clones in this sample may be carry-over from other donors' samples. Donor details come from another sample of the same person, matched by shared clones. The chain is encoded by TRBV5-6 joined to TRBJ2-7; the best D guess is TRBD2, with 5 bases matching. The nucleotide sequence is TGTGCCAGCAGCCCACCGGGATCTGGGGTCGGCTACGAGCAGTACTTC. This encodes CASSPPGSGVGYEQYF.